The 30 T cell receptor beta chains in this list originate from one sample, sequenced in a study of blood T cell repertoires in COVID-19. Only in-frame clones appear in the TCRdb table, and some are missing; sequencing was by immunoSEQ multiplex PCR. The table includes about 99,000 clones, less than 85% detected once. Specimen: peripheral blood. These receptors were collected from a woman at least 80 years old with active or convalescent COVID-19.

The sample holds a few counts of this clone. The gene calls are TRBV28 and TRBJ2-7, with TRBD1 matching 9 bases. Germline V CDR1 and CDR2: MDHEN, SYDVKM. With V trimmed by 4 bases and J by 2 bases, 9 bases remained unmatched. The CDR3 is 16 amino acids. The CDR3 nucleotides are TGTGCCAGCAGTTCAGCCGGGACAGGGAAAACCTACGAGCAGTACTTC. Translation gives CASSSAGTGKTYEQYF.

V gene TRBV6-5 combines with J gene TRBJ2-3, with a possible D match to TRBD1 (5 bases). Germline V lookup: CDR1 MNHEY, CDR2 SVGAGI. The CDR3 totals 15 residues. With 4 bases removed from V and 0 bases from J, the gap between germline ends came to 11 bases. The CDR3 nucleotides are TGTGCCAGCAGTTTGCAGGGAACTAGCACAGATACGCAGTATTTT. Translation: CASSLQGTSTDTQYF.

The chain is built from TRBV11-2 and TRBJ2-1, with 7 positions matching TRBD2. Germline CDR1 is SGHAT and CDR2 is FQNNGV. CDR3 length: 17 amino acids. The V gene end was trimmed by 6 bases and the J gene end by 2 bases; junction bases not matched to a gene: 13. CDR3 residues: CASRGTTYNEPYNEQFF. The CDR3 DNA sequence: TGTGCCAGCAGGGGGACTACTTACAATGAGCCCTACAATGAGCAGTTCTTC.

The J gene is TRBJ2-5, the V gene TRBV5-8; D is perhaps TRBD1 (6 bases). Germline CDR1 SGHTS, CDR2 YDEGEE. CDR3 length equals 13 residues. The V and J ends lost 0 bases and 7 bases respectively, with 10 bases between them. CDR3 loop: CASSLAGRGTQYF. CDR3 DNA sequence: TGTGCCAGCAGCTTGGCGGGCAGGGGGACCCAGTACTTC.

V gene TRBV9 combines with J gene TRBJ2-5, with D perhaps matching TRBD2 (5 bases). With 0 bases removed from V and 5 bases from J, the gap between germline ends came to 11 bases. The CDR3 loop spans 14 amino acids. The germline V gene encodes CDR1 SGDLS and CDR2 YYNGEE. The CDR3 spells CASSVDFPGETQYF. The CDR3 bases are TGTGCCAGCAGCGTAGACTTCCCGGGGGAGACCCAGTACTTC.

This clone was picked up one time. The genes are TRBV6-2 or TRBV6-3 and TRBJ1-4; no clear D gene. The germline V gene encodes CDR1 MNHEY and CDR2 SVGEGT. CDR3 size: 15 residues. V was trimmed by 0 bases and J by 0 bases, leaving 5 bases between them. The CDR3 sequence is CASSYSSATNEKLFF. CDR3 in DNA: TGTGCCAGCAGTTACTCGTCTGCAACTAATGAAAAACTGTTTTTT.

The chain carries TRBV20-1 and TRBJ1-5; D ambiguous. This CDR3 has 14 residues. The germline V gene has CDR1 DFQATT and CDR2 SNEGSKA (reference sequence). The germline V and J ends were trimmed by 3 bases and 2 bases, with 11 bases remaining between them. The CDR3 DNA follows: TGCAGTGCTAGTTACGGGATCGGCAATCAGCCCCAGCATTTT. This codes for CSASYGIGNQPQHF.

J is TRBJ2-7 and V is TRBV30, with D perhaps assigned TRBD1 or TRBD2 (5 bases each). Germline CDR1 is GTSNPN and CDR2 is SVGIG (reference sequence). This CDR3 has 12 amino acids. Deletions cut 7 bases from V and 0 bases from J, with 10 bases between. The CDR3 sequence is CASGRASYEQYF. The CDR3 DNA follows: TGTGCCTCGGGACGCGCCTCCTACGAGCAGTACTTC.

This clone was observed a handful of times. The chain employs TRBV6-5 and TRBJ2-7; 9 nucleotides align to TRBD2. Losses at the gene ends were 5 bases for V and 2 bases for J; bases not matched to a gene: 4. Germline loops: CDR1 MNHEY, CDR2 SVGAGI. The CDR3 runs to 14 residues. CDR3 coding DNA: TGTGCCAGCAGTATAGTAGCGGGGGCCTACGAGCAGTACTTC. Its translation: CASSIVAGAYEQYF.

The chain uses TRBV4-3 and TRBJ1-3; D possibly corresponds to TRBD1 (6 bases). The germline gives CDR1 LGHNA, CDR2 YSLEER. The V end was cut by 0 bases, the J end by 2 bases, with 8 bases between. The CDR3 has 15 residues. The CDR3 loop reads CASSQDNRAGNTIYF. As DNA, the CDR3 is TGCGCCAGCAGCCAAGATAACAGGGCTGGAAACACCATATATTTT.

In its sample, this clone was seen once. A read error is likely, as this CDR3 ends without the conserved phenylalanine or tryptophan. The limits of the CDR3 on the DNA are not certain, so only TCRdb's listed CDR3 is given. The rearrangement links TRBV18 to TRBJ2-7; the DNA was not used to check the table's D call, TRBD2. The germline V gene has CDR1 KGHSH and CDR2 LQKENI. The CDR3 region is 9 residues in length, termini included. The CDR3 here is CASSRYGGI.

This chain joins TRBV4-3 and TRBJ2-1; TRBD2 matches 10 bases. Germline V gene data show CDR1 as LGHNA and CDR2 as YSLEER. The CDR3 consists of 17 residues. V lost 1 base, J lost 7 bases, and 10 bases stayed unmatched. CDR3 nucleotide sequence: TGCGCCAGCAGCCAAGGAGCAGCGGGGGGGACTTTGAATGAGCAGTTCTTC. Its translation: CASSQGAAGGTLNEQFF.

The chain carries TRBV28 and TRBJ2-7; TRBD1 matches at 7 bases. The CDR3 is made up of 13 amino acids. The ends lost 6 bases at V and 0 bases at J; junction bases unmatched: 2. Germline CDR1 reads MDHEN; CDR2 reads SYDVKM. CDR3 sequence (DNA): TGTGCCAGCAGCGGACAGGTCTCCTACGAGCAGTACTTC. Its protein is CASSGQVSYEQYF.

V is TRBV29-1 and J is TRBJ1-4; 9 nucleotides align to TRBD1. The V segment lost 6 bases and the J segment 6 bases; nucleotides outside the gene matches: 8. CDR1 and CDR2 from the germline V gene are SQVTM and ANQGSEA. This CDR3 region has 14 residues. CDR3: CSVGDRDSYEKLFF. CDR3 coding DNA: TGCAGCGTGGGGGACAGGGACTCGTATGAAAAACTGTTTTTT.

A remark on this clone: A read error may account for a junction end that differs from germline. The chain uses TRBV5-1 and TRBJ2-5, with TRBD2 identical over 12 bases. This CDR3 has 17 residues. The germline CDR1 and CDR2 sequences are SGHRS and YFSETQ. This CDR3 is CASSSLTSGSVGETQYF. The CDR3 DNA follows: TGTGCCAGCAGCTCCTTGACTAGCGGGAGTGTTGGTGAGACCCAGTACTTC.

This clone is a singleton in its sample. The CDR3 sequence is CASSLDELSYEQYF. CDR3 bases: TGTGCCAGCAGCTTAGACGAGCTCTCCTACGAGCAGTACTTC. The chain couples TRBV7-8 to TRBJ2-7; D gene ambiguous. Looked up from germline, CDR1 is SGHVS and CDR2 is FQNEAQ. The CDR3 extends over 14 amino acids. V was clipped by 1 base and J by 0 bases, with 7 bases between them.

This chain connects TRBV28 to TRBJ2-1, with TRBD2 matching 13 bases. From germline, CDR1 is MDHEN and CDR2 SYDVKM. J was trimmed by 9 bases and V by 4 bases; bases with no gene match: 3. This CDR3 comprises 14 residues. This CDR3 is CASSSGLAGSEQFF. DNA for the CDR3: TGTGCCAGCAGTTCGGGACTAGCGGGGTCTGAGCAGTTCTTC.

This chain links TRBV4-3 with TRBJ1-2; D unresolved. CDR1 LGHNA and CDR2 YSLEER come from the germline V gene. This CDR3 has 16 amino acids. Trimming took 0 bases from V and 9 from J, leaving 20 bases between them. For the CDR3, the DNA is TGCGCCAGCAGCCAAGATATAGCGGGGTCTATGTCCCGCTACACCTTC. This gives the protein CASSQDIAGSMSRYTF.

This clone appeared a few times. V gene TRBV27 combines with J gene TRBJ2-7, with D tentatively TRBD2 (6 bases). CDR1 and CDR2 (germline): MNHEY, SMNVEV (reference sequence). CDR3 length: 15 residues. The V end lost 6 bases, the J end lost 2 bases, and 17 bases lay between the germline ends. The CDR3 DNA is TGTGCCAGCAGCAGGGATAGCGGAAGGCCCTACGAGCAGTACTTC. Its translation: CASSRDSGRPYEQYF.

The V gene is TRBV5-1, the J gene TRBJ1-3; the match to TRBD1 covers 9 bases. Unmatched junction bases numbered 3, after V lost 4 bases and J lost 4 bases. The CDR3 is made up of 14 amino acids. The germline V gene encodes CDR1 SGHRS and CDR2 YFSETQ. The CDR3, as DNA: TGCGCCAGCAGCGCAGGGACAGGGGGAAACACCATATATTTT. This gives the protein CASSAGTGGNTIYF.

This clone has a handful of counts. As DNA, the CDR3 is TGTGCCAGCGGATCCGGGACAGGGGAGCCAGATACGCAGTATTTT. Its protein product is CASGSGTGEPDTQYF. The rearrangement links TRBV5-8 to TRBJ2-3; 10 bases line up with TRBD1. This CDR3 has 15 residues. The trim removed 7 bases at V and 4 bases at J, leaving 9 bases unmatched. The germline gives CDR1 SGHTS, CDR2 YDEGEE.

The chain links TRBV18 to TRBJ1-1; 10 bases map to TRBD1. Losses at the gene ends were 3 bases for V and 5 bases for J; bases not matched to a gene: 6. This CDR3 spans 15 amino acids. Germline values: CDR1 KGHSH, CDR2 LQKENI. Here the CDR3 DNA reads TGTGCCAGCTCACCGGGACAGGGGCGGGGGACTGAAGCTTTCTTT. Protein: CASSPGQGRGTEAFF.

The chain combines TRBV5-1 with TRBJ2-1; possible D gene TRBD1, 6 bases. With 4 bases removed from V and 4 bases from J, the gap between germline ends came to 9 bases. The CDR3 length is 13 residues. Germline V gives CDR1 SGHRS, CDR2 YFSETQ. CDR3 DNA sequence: TGCGCCAGCAGCAAGGACAGTTACAATGAGCAGTTCTTC. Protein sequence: CASSKDSYNEQFF.

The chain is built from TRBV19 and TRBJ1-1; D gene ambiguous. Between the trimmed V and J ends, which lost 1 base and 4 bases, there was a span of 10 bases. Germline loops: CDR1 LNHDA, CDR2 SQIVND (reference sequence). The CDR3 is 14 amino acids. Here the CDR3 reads CASSIGFAVTEAFF. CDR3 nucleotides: TGTGCCAGTAGTATAGGTTTTGCAGTCACTGAAGCTTTCTTT.

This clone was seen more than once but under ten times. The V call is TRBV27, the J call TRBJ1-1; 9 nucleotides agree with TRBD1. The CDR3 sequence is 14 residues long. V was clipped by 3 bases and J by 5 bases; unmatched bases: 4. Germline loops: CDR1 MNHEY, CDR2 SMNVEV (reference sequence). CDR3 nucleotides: TGTGCCAGCAGTTTTAACAGGGGGCAGACTGAAGCTTTCTTT. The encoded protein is CASSFNRGQTEAFF.

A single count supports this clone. CDR3 in DNA: TGTGCCAGCAGTGAATATGGGACAGGACTGTACGAGCAGTACTTC. Its translation is CASSEYGTGLYEQYF. The V and J genes are TRBV25-1 and TRBJ2-7; TRBD1 matches 8 bases. Germline-derived CDR1 and CDR2 are MGHDK and SYGVNS. The V gene end was trimmed by 0 bases and the J gene end by 4 bases; junction bases not matched to a gene: 5. There are 15 residues in the CDR3.

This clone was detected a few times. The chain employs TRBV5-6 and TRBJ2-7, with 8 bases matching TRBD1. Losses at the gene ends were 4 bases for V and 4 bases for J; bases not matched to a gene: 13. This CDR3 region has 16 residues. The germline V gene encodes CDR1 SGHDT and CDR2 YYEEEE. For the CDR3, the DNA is TGTGCCAGCAGCCAAATAGACAGGGGAGATCTTTACGAGCAGTACTTC. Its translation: CASSQIDRGDLYEQYF. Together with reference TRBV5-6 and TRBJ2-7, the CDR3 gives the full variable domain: DAGVTQSPTHLIKTRGQQVTLRCSPKSGHDTVSWYQQALGQGPQFIFQYYEEEERQRGNFPDRFSGHQFPNYSSELNVNALLLGDSALYLCASSQIDRGDLYEQYFGPGTRLTVT.

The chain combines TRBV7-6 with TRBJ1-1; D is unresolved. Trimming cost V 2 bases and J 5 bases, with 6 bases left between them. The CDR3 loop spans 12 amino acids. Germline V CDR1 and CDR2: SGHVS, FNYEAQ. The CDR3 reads CASSLRRTEAFF. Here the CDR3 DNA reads TGTGCCAGCAGCTTAAGGAGGACTGAAGCTTTCTTT.

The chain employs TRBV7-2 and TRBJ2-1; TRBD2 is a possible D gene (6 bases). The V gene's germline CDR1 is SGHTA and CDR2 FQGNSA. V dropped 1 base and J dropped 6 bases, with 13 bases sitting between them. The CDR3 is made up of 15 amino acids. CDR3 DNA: TGTGCCAGCAGCTTAGTCGCGGGAACATTCAATGAGCAGTTCTTC. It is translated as CASSLVAGTFNEQFF. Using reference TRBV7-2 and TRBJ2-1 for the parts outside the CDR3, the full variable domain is GAGVSQSPSNKVTEKGKDVELRCDPISGHTALYWYRQSLGQGLEFLIYFQGNSAPDKSGLPSDRFSAERTGGSVSTLTIQRTQQEDSAVYLCASSLVAGTFNEQFFGPGTRLTVL.

The CDR3 DNA is TGTGCCAGCAGGGATACCGGGACATATGAAGCTTTCTTT. Translating gives CASRDTGTYEAFF. The genes are TRBV28 and TRBJ1-1; possibly TRBD1 for D (6 bases). Deletions cut 6 bases from V and 7 bases from J, with 15 bases between. The CDR3 consists of 13 residues. The germline CDR1 and CDR2 sequences are MDHEN and SYDVKM.